The 29 T cell receptor beta chains in this list originate from one sample, sequenced in a study of cytomegalovirus exposure and HLA in healthy donors. The study ran its PCR with 60 Vbeta and 13 Jbeta primers. Only in-frame clones appear in the TCRdb table, and some are missing; sequencing was by immunoSEQ multiplex PCR. The repertoire includes around 180,000 clones, over 60% of them detected once, and 0.9% to 1.2% sits in the top ten. The material sequenced was PBMCs. These receptors were taken from a woman in her forties in good health and CMV-seronegative.

CDR3 coding DNA: TGCGCCAGCAGCTACTCATCTAAACCGGGACAGGGGGGCTATGGCTACACCTTC. Its translation is CASSYSSKPGQGGYGYTF. The V and J genes are TRBV5-1 and TRBJ1-2, with TRBD1 matching over 11 bases. Trimming took 3 bases from V and 4 from J; bases not matched to a gene: 14. CDR1 and CDR2 (germline): SGHRS, YFSETQ. This CDR3 has 18 amino acids.

This clone occurred once. The chain is built from TRBV18 and TRBJ1-1; 9 positions agree with TRBD1. V gave up 1 base and J gave up 1 base; unmatched junction bases: 1. Germline V gene sequence: CDR1 KGHSH, CDR2 LQKENI. This CDR3 has 15 residues. In DNA form, the CDR3 reads TGTGCCAGCTCACCACGACAGGGGGAGAACACTGAAGCTTTCTTT. It yields the protein CASSPRQGENTEAFF.

This clone was counted only a few times. The rearrangement links TRBV5-1 to TRBJ1-2; D remains unclear. The ends were cut back, 0 bases at V and 8 bases at J, with 11 bases in the middle. The CDR3 is 13 amino acids. Germline loops: CDR1 SGHRS, CDR2 YFSETQ. This chain's CDR3 is CASSLEAAGGYTF. CDR3 in DNA: TGCGCCAGCAGCTTGGAGGCAGCGGGAGGCTACACCTTC.

The chain has TRBV18 and TRBJ1-4, with D uncertain. Germline V CDR1 and CDR2: KGHSH, LQKENI. This CDR3 spans 14 amino acids. V was clipped by 2 bases and J by 8 bases, with 12 bases between them. The CDR3 bases are TGTGCCAGCTCACCAGCACGGACTGAGGAAAAACTGTTTTTT. Its protein product is CASSPARTEEKLFF.

The chain uses TRBV5-4 and TRBJ2-1; 7 bases align to TRBD1. Losses at the gene ends were 4 bases for V and 13 bases for J; bases not matched to a gene: 8. The CDR3 extends over 12 amino acids. Germline CDR1 and CDR2: SGHNT and YYREEE (reference sequence). This chain's CDR3 is CASSAIDRDQFF. The DNA of the CDR3 is TGTGCCAGCAGCGCAATCGACAGGGATCAGTTCTTC. The full variable domain, with the rest looked up from reference TRBV5-4 and TRBJ2-1, is ETGVTQSPTHLIKTRGQQVTLRCSSQSGHNTVSWYQQALGQGPQFIFQYYREEENGRGNFPPRFSGLQFPNYSSELNVNALELDDSALYLCASSAIDRDQFFGPGTRLTVL.

This chain connects TRBV19 to TRBJ1-1; TRBD1 is a possible D gene (5 bases). This CDR3 is built from 14 residues. Trimming removed 5 bases from V and 5 bases from J, with 15 bases in between. Germline V gene sequence: CDR1 LNHDA, CDR2 SQIVND (reference sequence). In DNA, the CDR3 is TGTGCCAGTAGTGGATGGACAAAACAAACTGAAGCTTTCTTT. Translating gives CASSGWTKQTEAFF.

The chain uses TRBV7-8 and TRBJ2-2, with 10 bases identical to TRBD2. The CDR3 runs to 15 residues. The germline gives CDR1 SGHVS, CDR2 FQNEAQ. J lost 5 bases, V lost 3 bases, and 3 bases had no gene match. The CDR3 spells CASSFPGLATGELFF. The DNA for the CDR3 is TGTGCCAGCAGCTTCCCGGGACTAGCGACCGGGGAGCTGTTTTTT.

The rearrangement joins TRBV7-3 to TRBJ2-7, with 9 bases that match TRBD1. Germline values: CDR1 SGHTA, CDR2 FQGTGA. This CDR3 contains 15 residues. V shed 3 bases, J shed 2 bases, and the junction held 5 bases outside the gene matches. The CDR3 is CASSLAGTGTYEQYF. The CDR3 bases are TGTGCCAGCAGCTTGGCCGGGACAGGGACCTACGAGCAGTACTTC.

The J gene is TRBJ1-1, the V gene TRBV4-2, with D possibly being TRBD1 (6 bases). V lost 0 bases and J 10 bases, leaving 18 bases between the germline ends. CDR3 length equals 15 residues. The germline gives CDR1 LGHNA, CDR2 YNFKEQ. The CDR3 nucleotides are TGTGCCAGCAGCCAAGAAACAGGGAAGGGGACGAGAGCTTTCTTT. Protein product: CASSQETGKGTRAFF.

V gene TRBV27 combines with J gene TRBJ2-1; 9 positions match TRBD1. Trimming at V came to 2 bases and at J to 5 bases, leaving 7 bases not matched to a gene. The CDR3 has 16 residues. Per germline, CDR1 MNHEY and CDR2 SMNVEV (reference sequence). The CDR3 here is CASSLRDRVGNNEQFF. The CDR3 nucleotides read TGTGCCAGCAGTTTACGGGACAGGGTCGGCAACAATGAGCAGTTCTTC.

The chain has TRBV5-1 and TRBJ1-1; D is uncertain. Trimming pared 5 bases from V and 1 base from J, leaving 6 bases between. Germline assignment: CDR1 SGHRS and CDR2 YFSETQ. This CDR3 contains 12 residues. CDR3 amino acids: CASRPGNTEAFF. The CDR3 nucleotides are TGCGCCAGCAGACCGGGGAACACTGAAGCTTTCTTT.

This clone was seen just once. The CDR3 is CSVLTKLTSGGYYEQYF. The CDR3 DNA reads TGCAGCGTTTTAACTAAACTCACTAGCGGGGGCTACTACGAGCAGTACTTC. This sequence joins TRBV29-1 and TRBJ2-7; 11 bases match TRBD2. The length of the CDR3 is 17 residues. V lost 5 bases, J lost 3 bases, and 15 bases stayed unmatched. Per the germline V gene, CDR1 is SQVTM and CDR2 is ANQGSEA.

This clone was seen once. V usage is TRBV9 and J usage is TRBJ2-3, with a tentative D call TRBD2 (6 bases). V was cut by 0 bases and J by 1 base, with 12 bases left in between. The CDR3 runs 16 residues. The germline gives CDR1 SGDLS, CDR2 YYNGEE. Here the CDR3 DNA reads TGTGCCAGCAGCGTAGCGGGGGTATCCCGCACAGATACGCAGTATTTT. Protein sequence: CASSVAGVSRTDTQYF.

Comment on this clone: A junction boundary mismatches the germline segment, possibly from a read error. The chain employs TRBV7-7 and TRBJ2-2; 9 bases agree with TRBD2. This CDR3 contains 16 residues. Germline lookup yields CDR1 SSHAT and CDR2 FNYEAQ (reference sequence). The DNA for the CDR3 is TGTGCTAGCAGCCCGGGACTAGCAGAACTCACCGGGGAGCTGTTTTTT. As protein: CASSPGLAELTGELFF.

This sequence joins TRBV11-3 and TRBJ2-1; TRBD1 matches at 11 bases. Germline lookup yields CDR1 SGHNT and CDR2 YENEEA. CDR3 length: 14 residues. The ends lost 1 base at V and 10 bases at J; junction bases unmatched: 3. The DNA of the CDR3 is TGTGCCAGCAGCTTAGGGGGACAGGGGGAGGAGCAGTTCTTC. As protein: CASSLGGQGEEQFF.

The chain combines TRBV2 with TRBJ1-4; TRBD1 matches at 8 bases. Germline CDR1 is SNHLY and CDR2 is FYNNEI. V shed 5 bases and J 7 bases; nucleotides not matched to a gene: 6. This CDR3 has 14 residues. Here the CDR3 reads CASSWDRRGEKLFF. CDR3 nucleotides: TGTGCCAGCAGTTGGGACAGGAGGGGTGAAAAACTGTTTTTT.

This clone came up once. V and J are TRBV30 and TRBJ2-7; D might be TRBD2 (6 bases). The CDR3 is 15 residues long. Trimming cost V 6 bases and J 7 bases, with 25 bases left between them. Looked up from germline, CDR1 is GTSNPN and CDR2 is SVGIG (reference sequence). CDR3 loop: CACQKRGTQEEEQYF. In DNA form, the CDR3 reads TGTGCCTGCCAGAAGAGAGGGACTCAAGAAGAGGAGCAGTACTTC.

V is TRBV6-1 and J is TRBJ1-1; 7 positions agree with TRBD1. Germline CDR1 is MNHNS and CDR2 is SASEGT. V was pared by 6 bases and J by 5 bases, with 6 bases of the junction left unmatched. CDR3 length: 13 amino acids. CDR3 nucleotide sequence: TGTGCCAGCAGAGGGACAGTGGAGACTGAAGCTTTCTTT. It encodes CASRGTVETEAFF.

The chain has TRBV7-2 and TRBJ2-4; 10 nucleotides match TRBD2. Per germline, CDR1 SGHTA and CDR2 FQGNSA. This CDR3 comprises 17 residues. The V and J ends lost 1 base and 6 bases, in that order; junction bases with no gene match: 9. The CDR3, as DNA: TGTGCCAGCAGCTTAGGGCCAGCGGGAGGGGCCGTAAACATTCAGTACTTC. Translation: CASSLGPAGGAVNIQYF.

This clone was counted only a few times. This chain joins TRBV6-1 and TRBJ2-1; 7 bases align to TRBD2. Germline assignment: CDR1 MNHNS and CDR2 SASEGT. The CDR3 is 14 residues long. J lost 8 bases, V lost 6 bases, and 10 bases had no gene match. CDR3 loop: CASRPRGEVDEQFF. CDR3 coding DNA: TGTGCCAGCAGGCCTCGGGGGGAGGTGGATGAGCAGTTCTTC.

The chain couples TRBV7-9 to TRBJ2-7, with 8 bases lining up with TRBD2. After removal of 8 bases from V and 7 bases from J, the junction contained 10 bases not matched to a gene. The CDR3 is 13 residues long. From germline, CDR1 is SEHNR and CDR2 FQNEAQ (reference sequence). The CDR3 DNA reads as TGTGCCAGCTCGGCGGGAGGAAGGGGGGAGCAGTACTTC. Translation: CASSAGGRGEQYF. Complete variable domain (other parts from reference TRBV7-9 and TRBJ2-7): DTGVSQNPRHKITKRGQNVTFRCDPISEHNRLYWYRQTLGQGPEFLTYFQNEAQLEKSRLLSDRFSAERPKGSFSTLEIQRTEQGDSAMYLCASSAGGRGEQYFGPGTRLTVT.

This clone was observed a few times. This rearrangement joins TRBV5-1 to TRBJ2-2; 10 positions match TRBD1. V shed 8 bases, J shed 0 bases, and the junction held 7 bases outside the gene matches. Germline V gene lookup returns CDR1 SGHRS and CDR2 YFSETQ. This CDR3 has 16 residues. The CDR3 here is CASMGTGASNTGELFF. The CDR3 bases are TGCGCCAGTATGGGGACAGGGGCATCGAACACCGGGGAGCTGTTTTTT. Together with reference TRBV5-1 and TRBJ2-2, the CDR3 gives the full variable domain: KAGVTQTPRYLIKTRGQQVTLSCSPISGHRSVSWYQQTPGQGLQFLFEYFSETQRNKGNFPGRFSGRQFSNSRSEMNVSTLELGDSALYLCASMGTGASNTGELFFGEGSRLTVL.

This clone has more than one count but fewer than ten. The CDR3 DNA reads as TGTGCCAGCAGTTTATGGGACAGCAACTATGGCTACACCTTC. Translation gives CASSLWDSNYGYTF. V gene TRBV28 combines with J gene TRBJ1-2; D may be TRBD1 (6 bases). Per the germline V gene, CDR1 is MDHEN and CDR2 is SYDVKM. Trimming stripped 0 bases from V and 2 bases from J, with 7 bases between. CDR3 length: 14 amino acids.

J is TRBJ1-1 and V is TRBV18; no definite D call. CDR3 length equals 13 residues. Germline V CDR1 and CDR2: KGHSH, LQKENI. V lost 3 bases and J 2 bases, leaving 7 bases between the germline ends. In DNA form, the CDR3 reads TGTGCCAGCTCACCCGCAGAAAACACTGAAGCTTTCTTT. Its translation: CASSPAENTEAFF.

V and J are TRBV5-1 and TRBJ2-7, with D possibly matching TRBD1 (5 bases). The V gene lost 6 bases and the J gene lost 0 bases, with 13 bases spanning the gap. This CDR3 is built from 14 residues. From germline, CDR1 is SGHRS and CDR2 YFSETQ. The CDR3 spells CASTLLQGSYEQYF. CDR3 in DNA: TGCGCCAGCACTCTATTGCAGGGCTCCTACGAGCAGTACTTC.

The J gene is TRBJ1-1, the V gene TRBV18; D gene unclear. Germline V CDR1 and CDR2: KGHSH, LQKENI. V lost 3 bases and J 1 base, leaving 6 bases between the germline ends. The CDR3 sequence is 13 residues long. The DNA for the CDR3 is TGTGCCAGCTCACCGACTACGAACACTGAAGCTTTCTTT. Translating gives CASSPTTNTEAFF.

The rearrangement joins TRBV28 to TRBJ1-2; D uncertain. The CDR3 is 14 amino acids. The V gene's germline CDR1 is MDHEN and CDR2 SYDVKM. V was trimmed by 4 bases and J by 8 bases, leaving 17 bases between them. In DNA, the CDR3 is TGTGCCAGCAGTTCCAACCAGGTGTTTGGCGGCTACACCTTC. Translation: CASSSNQVFGGYTF.

The chain has TRBV7-7 and TRBJ2-7; 11 bases fit TRBD2. CDR3 length: 16 amino acids. Germline values: CDR1 SSHAT, CDR2 FNYEAQ (reference sequence). CDR3 region: CASSLATSGGPYEQYV. For the CDR3, the DNA is TGTGCTAGCAGCTTAGCTACTAGCGGGGGACCCTACGAGCAGTACGTC.

The chain combines TRBV5-1 with TRBJ1-2; TRBD1 matches 9 bases. The germline V gene encodes CDR1 SGHRS and CDR2 YFSETQ. With 0 bases clipped from V and 1 base from J, the junction kept 7 bases outside the gene matches. This CDR3 is 17 amino acids long. This CDR3 is CASSLALTGGVNYGYTF. CDR3 DNA: TGCGCCAGCAGCTTGGCCCTAACAGGGGGCGTTAACTATGGCTACACCTTC.